The source of this T cell receptor (gamma chain) is a study of Vδ1+ human thymocytes. RNA was extracted from the cells and then reverse transcribed. Multiplex PCR used pooled V-gene forward primers and a constant-region reverse primer to amplify CDR3s. TCRdb re-called the multiplex PCR reads via CATT. The table includes 36,000 or so gamma-chain clones, 20% detected once. This clone was detected only once. The target antigen is unknown. Other DNA sequences in the sample encode the same CDR3. Germline CDR1 and CDR2: EGSNGY and YDSYNSKV. J lost 7 bases, V lost 1 base, and 9 bases had no gene match. CDR3 length: 15 amino acids. Broader study findings: TRG sequences recurred across donors, whereas TRD sequences stayed essentially private. Highly polyclonal TRG and TRD repertoires with Gaussian CDR3 length distributions appeared in thymus. Despite high sort purity, about 20% of thymic T cell receptor delta sequences were Vdelta2. Unexpected Vdelta2 sequences could cause misinterpretation of bulk repertoire data.

This sequence joins TRGV2 and TRGJP2. The sequenced material came from Vdelta1+ gamma-delta thymocytes from the thymus. Sample subset: FACS-sorted CD3+ TCRalphabeta- TCRVdelta1+ TCRVdelta2- thymocytes. The receptor comes from a girl under two years old who had congenital heart surgery. The CDR3 spells CATWDGPGSDWIKTF. DNA for the CDR3: TGTGCCACCTGGGACGGTCCGGGGTCTGATTGGATCAAGACGTTT.